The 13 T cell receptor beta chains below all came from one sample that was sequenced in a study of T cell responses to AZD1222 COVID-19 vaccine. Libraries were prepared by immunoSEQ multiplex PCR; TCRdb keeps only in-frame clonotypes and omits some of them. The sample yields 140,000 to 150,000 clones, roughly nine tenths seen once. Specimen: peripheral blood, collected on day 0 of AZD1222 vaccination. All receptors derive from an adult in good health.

CDR3 DNA: TGTGCCACCCTTGAAAAGACAGGGGATAAGAGAGGCTACACCTTC. Its protein is CATLEKTGDKRGYTF. V usage is TRBV6-5 and J usage is TRBJ1-2; 8 nucleotides agree with TRBD1. The CDR3 extends over 15 amino acids. V lost 10 bases to trimming and J lost 8 bases; unmatched junction nucleotides: 18. Germline assignment: CDR1 MNHEY and CDR2 SVGAGI.

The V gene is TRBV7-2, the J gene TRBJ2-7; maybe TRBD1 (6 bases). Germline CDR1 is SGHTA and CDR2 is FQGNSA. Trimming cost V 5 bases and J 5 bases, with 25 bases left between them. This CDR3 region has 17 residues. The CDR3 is CASSASWWDMRIDEQYF. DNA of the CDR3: TGTGCCAGCAGCGCTTCCTGGTGGGACATGCGGATAGACGAGCAGTACTTC.

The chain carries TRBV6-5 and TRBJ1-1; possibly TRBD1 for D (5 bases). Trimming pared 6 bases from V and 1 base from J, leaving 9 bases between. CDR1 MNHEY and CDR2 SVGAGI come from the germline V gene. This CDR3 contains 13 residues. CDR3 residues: CASRGLANTEAFF. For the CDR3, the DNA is TGTGCCAGCAGGGGACTTGCGAACACTGAAGCTTTCTTT.

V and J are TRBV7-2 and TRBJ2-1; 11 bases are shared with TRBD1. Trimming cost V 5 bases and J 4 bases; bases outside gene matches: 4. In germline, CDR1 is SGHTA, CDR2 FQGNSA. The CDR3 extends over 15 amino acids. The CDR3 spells CASSMDRGLYNEQFF. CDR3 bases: TGTGCCAGCAGCATGGACAGGGGGCTTTACAATGAGCAGTTCTTC.

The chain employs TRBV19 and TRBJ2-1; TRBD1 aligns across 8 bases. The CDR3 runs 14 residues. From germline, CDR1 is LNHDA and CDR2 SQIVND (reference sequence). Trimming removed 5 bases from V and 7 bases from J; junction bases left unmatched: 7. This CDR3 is CASSLLTGVNEQFF. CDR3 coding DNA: TGTGCCAGTAGTCTACTGACAGGGGTGAATGAGCAGTTCTTC.

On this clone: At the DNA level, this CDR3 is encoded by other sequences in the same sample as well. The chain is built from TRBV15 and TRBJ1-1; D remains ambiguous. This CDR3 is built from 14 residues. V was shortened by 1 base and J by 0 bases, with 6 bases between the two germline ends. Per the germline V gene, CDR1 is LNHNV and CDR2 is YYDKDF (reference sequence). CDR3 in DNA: TGTGCCACCAGCAGAGGGACGGTGAACACTGAAGCTTTCTTT. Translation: CATSRGTVNTEAFF.

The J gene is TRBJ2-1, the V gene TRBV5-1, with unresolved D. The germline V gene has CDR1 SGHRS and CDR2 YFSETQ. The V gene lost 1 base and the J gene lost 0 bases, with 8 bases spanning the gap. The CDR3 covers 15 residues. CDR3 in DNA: TGCGCCAGCAGCTTGCCTCCAAGCTCCTACAATGAGCAGTTCTTC. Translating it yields CASSLPPSSYNEQFF.

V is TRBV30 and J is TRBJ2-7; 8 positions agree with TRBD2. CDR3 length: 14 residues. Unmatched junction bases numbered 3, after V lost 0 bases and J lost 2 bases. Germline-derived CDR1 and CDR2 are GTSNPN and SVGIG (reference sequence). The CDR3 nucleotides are TGTGCCTGGAGTGTCACTAGCGGTGCCTACGAGCAGTACTTC. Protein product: CAWSVTSGAYEQYF.

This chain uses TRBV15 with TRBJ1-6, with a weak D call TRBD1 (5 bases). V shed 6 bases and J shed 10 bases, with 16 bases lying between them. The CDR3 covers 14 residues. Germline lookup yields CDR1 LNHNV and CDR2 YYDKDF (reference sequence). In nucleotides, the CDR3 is TGTGCCACCAGGCCCGGGACCCCATGGTCACCCCTCCACTTT. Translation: CATRPGTPWSPLHF.

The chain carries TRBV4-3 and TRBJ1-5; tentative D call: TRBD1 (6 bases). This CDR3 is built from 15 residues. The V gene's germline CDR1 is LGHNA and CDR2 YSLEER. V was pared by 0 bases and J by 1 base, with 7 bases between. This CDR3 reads CASSQERGSNQPQHF. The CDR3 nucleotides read TGCGCCAGCAGCCAAGAAAGGGGGAGCAATCAGCCCCAGCATTTT.

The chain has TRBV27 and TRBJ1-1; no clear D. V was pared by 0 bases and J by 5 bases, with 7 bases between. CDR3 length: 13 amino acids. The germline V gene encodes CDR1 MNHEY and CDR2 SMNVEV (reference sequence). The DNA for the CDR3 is TGTGCCAGCAGTTTATCAGGGTATACTGAAGCTTTCTTT. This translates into CASSLSGYTEAFF.

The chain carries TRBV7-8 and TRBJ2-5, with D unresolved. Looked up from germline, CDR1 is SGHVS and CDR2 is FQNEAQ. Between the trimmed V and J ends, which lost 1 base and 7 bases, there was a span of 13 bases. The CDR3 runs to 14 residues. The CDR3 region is CASSLESRSGTQYF. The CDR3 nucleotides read TGTGCCAGCAGCTTAGAATCCAGAAGTGGGACCCAGTACTTC.

CDR3 sequence (DNA): TGTGCCAGCAGCTTATGGTGGGACACTGAAGCTTTCTTT. The encoded protein is CASSLWWDTEAFF. The chain recombines TRBV7-3 with TRBJ1-1; D is undetermined. V was trimmed by 2 bases and J by 3 bases, leaving 7 bases between them. The CDR3 is 13 residues long. Germline V gene data show CDR1 as SGHTA and CDR2 as FQGTGA.